One sample yielded the 23 T cell receptor beta chains listed below, sequenced in a study of vaccination and CD4 T cells after COVID-19. Cultured CD4+ T cell DNA was sequenced using the Oncomine TCR Beta short-read assay. Each CDR3 protein gets one entry after TCRdb re-called the PCR reads with MiXCR. The table lists around 20,000 distinct CDR3 sequences, roughly 74% of them singletons. The antigens of these receptors remain unknown. Treatment here: approximately 9-day PBMC culture with coronavirus spike peptide pools or control peptides (ViraFEST assay). Sequences were obtained from CD4+ T cells from blood, cultured in vitro. Receptors were obtained from a human donor who had recovered from COVID-19.

The CDR3 DNA is TGTGCCACCAGTGATTCCCGGGAGGCTGGCACCACAGATACGCAGTATTTT. Translating it yields CATSDSREAGTTDTQYF. The rearrangement links TRBV24-1 to TRBJ2-3; 7 positions match TRBD2. This CDR3 has 17 residues. After removal of 2 bases from V and 2 bases from J, the junction contained 9 bases not matched to a gene. Germline V gene lookup returns CDR1 KGHDR and CDR2 SFDVKD.

V gene TRBV20-1 combines with J gene TRBJ2-3; 8 bases line up with TRBD1. The CDR3 length is 14 residues. The V gene's germline CDR1 is DFQATT and CDR2 SNEGSKA (reference sequence). V shed 3 bases and J 3 bases; nucleotides not matched to a gene: 5. This CDR3 reads CSARPRGLTDTQYF. Written as DNA, the CDR3 is TGCAGTGCTAGGCCCAGGGGGCTGACAGATACGCAGTATTTT.

This chain uses TRBV28 with TRBJ1-6, with a possible D match to TRBD1 (5 bases). The CDR3 extends over 15 amino acids. Trimming took off 4 bases at V and 0 bases at J, with 7 bases between the two ends. Germline CDR1 and CDR2: MDHEN and SYDVKM. This CDR3 is CASSWGGSYNSPLHF. The DNA for the CDR3 is TGTGCCAGCAGTTGGGGGGGCTCCTATAATTCACCCCTCCACTTT.

The V call is TRBV7-2, the J call TRBJ2-7; no firm D call. Deletions cut 5 bases from V and 2 bases from J, with 10 bases between. Germline lookup yields CDR1 SGHTA and CDR2 FQGNSA. There are 13 residues in the CDR3. The CDR3 here is CASSVGRAYEQYF. The CDR3 nucleotides are TGTGCCAGCAGCGTCGGACGAGCCTACGAGCAGTACTTC.

This clonotype was recorded only once. The chain joins TRBV27 to TRBJ2-4, with D tentatively TRBD2 (5 bases). There are 17 residues in the CDR3. CDR1 is MNHEY, CDR2 SMNVEV, per germline (reference sequence). V lost 6 bases and J lost 12, with 30 bases in between. CDR3 nucleotides: TGTGCCAGCAGCATCATAGCCACAAATACACGGAAACTAGGTCAGTACTTC. It encodes CASSIIATNTRKLGQYF.

The chain links TRBV7-9 to TRBJ1-1; D gene uncertain. The CDR3 is 13 residues long. The germline V gene encodes CDR1 SEHNR and CDR2 FQNEAQ (reference sequence). Trimming left V 0 bases short and J 4 bases short, with 6 bases between. The CDR3 region is CASSLALSTEAFF. DNA of the CDR3: TGTGCCAGCAGCTTAGCTCTGTCCACTGAAGCTTTCTTT.

This clonotype was seen more than once but under ten times. This chain links TRBV10-2 with TRBJ1-5, with D possibly TRBD1 on 5 matching bases. Germline V gene lookup returns CDR1 WSHSY and CDR2 SAAADI. The germline V and J ends were trimmed by 6 bases and 0 bases, with 9 bases remaining between them. CDR3 length equals 14 residues. CDR3 residues: CASRKGASNQPQHF. The CDR3 DNA reads as TGCGCCAGCAGAAAAGGGGCTAGCAATCAGCCCCAGCATTTT.

This chain joins TRBV10-3 and TRBJ2-1; the match to TRBD2 covers 12 bases. With 4 bases clipped from V and 7 bases from J, the junction kept 11 bases outside the gene matches. CDR3 length equals 17 residues. Germline V gives CDR1 ENHRY, CDR2 SYGVKD. CDR3 in amino acids: CAISAPTSGSLRNEQFF. The CDR3 coding sequence is TGTGCCATCAGTGCCCCGACTAGCGGGAGTTTGAGGAATGAGCAGTTCTTC.

The chain couples TRBV4-3 to TRBJ2-5, with a possible D match to TRBD1 (5 bases). Germline V CDR1 and CDR2: LGHNA, YSLEER. The CDR3 length is 14 residues. The V and J ends lost 4 bases and 2 bases respectively, with 11 bases between them. The CDR3 spells CASSLSRGQETQYF. DNA of the CDR3: TGCGCCAGCAGCCTATCTAGGGGTCAAGAGACCCAGTACTTC.

For the CDR3, the DNA is TGTGCCAGCAGGCAGGGAAACACAGATACGCAGTATTTT. This gives the protein CASRQGNTDTQYF. The J gene is TRBJ2-3, the V gene TRBV28, with D perhaps matching TRBD1 (5 bases). The germline gives CDR1 MDHEN, CDR2 SYDVKM. CDR3 length: 13 residues. V was trimmed by 6 bases and J by 2 bases, leaving 9 bases between them.

The chain has TRBV7-9 and TRBJ2-5; tentatively, D is TRBD1 or TRBD2 (6 bases each). The V gene lost 0 bases and the J gene lost 5 bases, with 13 bases spanning the gap. The CDR3 loop spans 15 amino acids. Germline V gene data show CDR1 as SEHNR and CDR2 as FQNEAQ (reference sequence). CDR3 amino acids: CASSLARGRRETQYF. The CDR3 DNA follows: TGTGCCAGCAGCTTAGCGAGGGGGAGGAGGGAGACCCAGTACTTC.

The sample holds a few counts of this clonotype. V gene TRBV30 combines with J gene TRBJ1-1, with D unresolved. V lost 3 bases and J lost 8, with 16 bases in between. CDR3 length: 13 amino acids. Germline values: CDR1 GTSNPN, CDR2 SVGIG (reference sequence). CDR3 nucleotides: TGTGCCTGGAGAAGGCCTACCAGCCACGAAGCTTTCTTT. Translation: CAWRRPTSHEAFF.

This rearrangement joins TRBV28 to TRBJ1-5, with D perhaps matching TRBD1 (5 bases). The CDR3 has 12 residues. V lost 8 bases and J 1 base, leaving 6 bases between the germline ends. CDR1 is MDHEN and CDR2 is SYDVKM in the germline V gene. CDR3 sequence: CASRDSNQPQHF. The CDR3 region has the DNA TGTGCCAGCCGGGACAGCAATCAGCCCCAGCATTTT.

This clonotype appeared a few times. This chain links TRBV11-1 with TRBJ2-5; D is possibly TRBD1 (6 bases). The CDR3 has 15 residues. V lost 1 base to trimming and J lost 4 bases, with 13 bases between them. The germline V gene encodes CDR1 SGHAT and CDR2 FQDESV (reference sequence). The CDR3 region is CASSLGPGTLETQYF. The CDR3 bases are TGTGCCAGCAGCTTAGGTCCCGGGACACTAGAGACCCAGTACTTC.

This clonotype was observed a handful of times. The V call is TRBV11-2, the J call TRBJ1-2; D is uncertain. The CDR3 is 15 residues long. CDR1 is SGHAT and CDR2 is FQNNGV in the germline V gene. Trimming pared 4 bases from V and 0 bases from J, leaving 12 bases between. The CDR3 nucleotides read TGTGCCAGCAGCTCCTCGACAACCCCTAACTATGGCTACACCTTC. Its protein product is CASSSSTTPNYGYTF.

This rearrangement joins TRBV30 to TRBJ2-1, with D possibly being TRBD2 (6 bases). This CDR3 has 13 residues. V gave up 3 bases and J gave up 4 bases, with 10 bases separating them. Germline values: CDR1 GTSNPN, CDR2 SVGIG (reference sequence). CDR3: CAWRLAVYNEQFF. The CDR3 DNA is TGTGCCTGGAGACTAGCCGTATACAATGAGCAGTTCTTC.

The chain's CDR3 is CASSFRGLAKNEQFF. The CDR3 bases are TGTGCCAGCAGTTTTCGTGGACTAGCGAAAAATGAGCAGTTCTTC. The chain recombines TRBV28 with TRBJ2-1, with 9 nucleotides matching TRBD2. CDR1 is MDHEN, CDR2 SYDVKM, per germline. This CDR3 region has 15 residues. Germline trimming cut 3 bases from V and 7 bases from J; bases unmatched to any gene: 7. The complete variable domain, with remaining parts taken from reference TRBV28 and TRBJ2-1, reads DVKVTQSSRYLVKRTGEKVFLECVQDMDHENMFWYRQDPGLGLRLIYFSYDVKMKEKGDIPEGYSVSREKKERFSLILESASTNQTSMYLCASSFRGLAKNEQFFGPGTRLTVL.

This clonotype was recorded a few times. The rearrangement uses TRBV7-2 and TRBJ1-1; D perhaps matches TRBD1 (6 bases). The germline gives CDR1 SGHTA, CDR2 FQGNSA. The CDR3 sequence is 15 residues long. V lost 5 bases and J 6 bases, leaving 19 bases between the germline ends. The CDR3 sequence: CASSLTGAQSSEAFF. The DNA of the CDR3 is TGTGCCAGCAGCCTGACGGGGGCGCAGTCATCTGAAGCTTTCTTT. Using reference TRBV7-2 and TRBJ1-1 for the parts outside the CDR3, the full variable domain is GAGVSQSPSNKVTEKGKDVELRCDPISGHTALYWYRQSLGQGLEFLIYFQGNSAPDKSGLPSDRFSAERTGGSVSTLTIQRTQQEDSAVYLCASSLTGAQSSEAFFGQGTRLTVV.

This chain connects TRBV5-1 to TRBJ1-5; D perhaps matches TRBD1 (6 bases). Trimming removed 4 bases at V and 3 bases at J, with 11 bases between. Germline V lookup: CDR1 SGHRS, CDR2 YFSETQ. The CDR3 length is 14 residues. CDR3 in DNA: TGCGCCAGCAGCCCCACAGGGACCAATCAGCCCCAGCATTTT. Translation: CASSPTGTNQPQHF. Variable domain in full (rest from reference TRBV5-1 and TRBJ1-5): KAGVTQTPRYLIKTRGQQVTLSCSPISGHRSVSWYQQTPGQGLQFLFEYFSETQRNKGNFPGRFSGRQFSNSRSEMNVSTLELGDSALYLCASSPTGTNQPQHFGDGTRLSIL.

The chain links TRBV25-1 to TRBJ2-7; 9 positions agree with TRBD1. Germline values: CDR1 MGHDK, CDR2 SYGVNS. The CDR3 has 14 amino acids. After removal of 5 bases from V and 1 base from J, the junction contained 3 bases not matched to a gene. CDR3 coding DNA: TGTGCCAGCAGTCCGGGACAGGGATCCTACGAGCAGTACTTC. It translates to CASSPGQGSYEQYF.

The rearrangement links TRBV24-1 to TRBJ2-2; TRBD2 agrees at 8 bases. Germline V gene data show CDR1 as KGHDR and CDR2 as SFDVKD. V lost 7 bases to trimming and J lost 1 base; unmatched junction nucleotides: 4. CDR3 size: 15 residues. The CDR3 here is CATRAGGGNTGELFF. As DNA, the CDR3 is TGTGCCACCAGGGCCGGGGGGGGGAACACCGGGGAGCTGTTTTTT.

This chain uses TRBV28 with TRBJ1-5, with a tentative D call TRBD1 (5 bases). This CDR3 spans 14 amino acids. CDR1 is MDHEN and CDR2 is SYDVKM in the germline V gene. Trimming cost V 3 bases and J 5 bases, with 11 bases left between them. In nucleotides, the CDR3 is TGTGCCAGCAGTTTGTTAGGGGTGGATCAGCCCCAGCATTTT. This gives the protein CASSLLGVDQPQHF.

This sequence joins TRBV20-1 and TRBJ2-1; no clear D. V lost 6 bases, J lost 6 bases, and 6 bases lay in between. Germline V gene sequence: CDR1 DFQATT, CDR2 SNEGSKA (reference sequence). The CDR3 has 10 amino acids. The CDR3 loop reads CSALVNEQFF. CDR3 nucleotides: TGCAGTGCCCTCGTCAATGAGCAGTTCTTC.